A single sample gave rise to the 2 T cell receptor beta chains below, sequenced in a study of CD8 T cells in Susac syndrome. Random hexamers were used to reverse transcribe the RNA input (about 0.45 to 1 ug). From the immunoSEQ multiplex PCR reads, TCRdb called clonotypes with MiXCR, one entry per CDR3 protein. Counted here are some 160,000 distinct CDR3 sequences, approximately 94% occurring once; the ten biggest clones make up around 0.08%. Material: CD4+ T cells from PBMCs. These receptors were collected from a human donor with Susac syndrome.

In its sample, this clonotype was seen a few times. The chain couples TRBV3-1 to TRBJ1-1; D unresolved. V was clipped by 0 bases and J by 1 base, with 6 bases between them. The germline V gene has CDR1 LGHDT and CDR2 YNNKEL (reference sequence). The CDR3 runs 14 residues. CDR3 protein: CASSQDLANTEAFF. CDR3 in DNA: TGTGCCAGCAGCCAAGATTTGGCGAACACTGAAGCTTTCTTT.

The V gene is TRBV29-1, the J gene TRBJ2-3, with D possibly being TRBD1 or TRBD2 (5 bases each). Per the germline V gene, CDR1 is SQVTM and CDR2 is ANQGSEA. The CDR3 length is 13 residues. V was pared by 8 bases and J by 4 bases, with 16 bases between. CDR3: CSSGDGGPDTQYF. In nucleotides, the CDR3 is TGCAGCTCCGGGGATGGGGGACCAGATACGCAGTATTTT.